The clone carrying this TCR beta chain has just a few counts. These data originate in a study of multiple sclerosis patients with progressive multifocal leukoencephalopathy. Assay used: immunoSEQ multiplex PCR; TCRdb lists only in-frame clones, some missing. The table has 30,000 or so clones, around 89% seen once. Time point defined: before natalizumab initiation. Per germline, CDR1 SGHTA and CDR2 FQGNSA. This CDR3 has 17 amino acids. The V end was cut by 5 bases, the J end by 0 bases, with 16 bases between. Sequencing input: PBMCs. This clonotype was sampled from a human donor with multiple sclerosis. V and J are TRBV7-2 and TRBJ2-2; the D gene is possibly TRBD1 (6 bases). The CDR3 here is CASSRSTGRANTGELFF. CDR3 coding DNA: TGTGCCAGCAGCCGATCGACAGGACGAGCGAACACCGGGGAGCTGTTTTTT. Supplemented by reference TRBV7-2 and TRBJ2-2, the full variable domain reads GAGVSQSPSNKVTEKGKDVELRCDPISGHTALYWYRQSLGQGLEFLIYFQGNSAPDKSGLPSDRFSAERTGGSVSTLTIQRTQQEDSAVYLCASSRSTGRANTGELFFGEGSRLTVL.